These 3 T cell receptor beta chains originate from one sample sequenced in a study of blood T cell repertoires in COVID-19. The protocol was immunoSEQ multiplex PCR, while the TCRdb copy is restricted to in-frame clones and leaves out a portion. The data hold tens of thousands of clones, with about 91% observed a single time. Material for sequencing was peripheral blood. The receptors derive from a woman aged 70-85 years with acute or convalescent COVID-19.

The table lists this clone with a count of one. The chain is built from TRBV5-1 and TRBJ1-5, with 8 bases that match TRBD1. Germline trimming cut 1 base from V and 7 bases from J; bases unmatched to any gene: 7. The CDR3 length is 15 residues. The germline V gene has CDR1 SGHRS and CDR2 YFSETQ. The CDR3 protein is CASSLTGGKEQPQHF. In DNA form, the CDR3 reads TGCGCCAGCAGCTTGACAGGGGGAAAGGAACAGCCCCAGCATTTT. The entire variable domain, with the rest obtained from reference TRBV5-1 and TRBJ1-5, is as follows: KAGVTQTPRYLIKTRGQQVTLSCSPISGHRSVSWYQQTPGQGLQFLFEYFSETQRNKGNFPGRFSGRQFSNSRSEMNVSTLELGDSALYLCASSLTGGKEQPQHFGDGTRLSIL.

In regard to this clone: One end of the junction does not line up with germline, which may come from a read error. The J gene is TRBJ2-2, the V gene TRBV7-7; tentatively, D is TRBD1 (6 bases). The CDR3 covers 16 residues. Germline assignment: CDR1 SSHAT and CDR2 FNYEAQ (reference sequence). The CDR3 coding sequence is TGTGCTAGCAGCTTAGCGCTTACAGGGTCCACCGGGGAGCTGTTTTTT. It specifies CASSLALTGSTGELFF.

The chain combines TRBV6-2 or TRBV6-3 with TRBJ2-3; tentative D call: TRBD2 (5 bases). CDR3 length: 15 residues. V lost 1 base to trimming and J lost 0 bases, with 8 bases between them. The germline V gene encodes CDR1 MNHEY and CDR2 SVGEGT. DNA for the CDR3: TGTGCCAGCAGTTACTTGGGAGCTAGCACAGATACGCAGTATTTT. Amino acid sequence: CASSYLGASTDTQYF.